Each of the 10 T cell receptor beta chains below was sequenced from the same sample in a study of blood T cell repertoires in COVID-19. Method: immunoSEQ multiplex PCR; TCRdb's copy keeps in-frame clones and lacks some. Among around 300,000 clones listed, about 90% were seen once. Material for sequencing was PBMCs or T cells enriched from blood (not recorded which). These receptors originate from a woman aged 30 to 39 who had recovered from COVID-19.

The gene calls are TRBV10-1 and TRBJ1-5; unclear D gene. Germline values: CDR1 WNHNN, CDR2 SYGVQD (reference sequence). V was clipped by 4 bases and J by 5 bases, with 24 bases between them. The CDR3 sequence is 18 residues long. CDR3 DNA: TGCGCCAGCAGTGCCATAGCCCCTCTTGTCCCGCTCCATCAGCCCCAGCATTTT. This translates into CASSAIAPLVPLHQPQHF.

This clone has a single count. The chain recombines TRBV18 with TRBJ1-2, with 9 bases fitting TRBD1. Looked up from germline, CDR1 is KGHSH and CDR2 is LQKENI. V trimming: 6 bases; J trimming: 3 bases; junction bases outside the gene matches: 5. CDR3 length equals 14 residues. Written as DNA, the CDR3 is TGTGCCAGCTCCCCGACAGGGGGGGACTATGGCTACACCTTC. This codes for CASSPTGGDYGYTF.

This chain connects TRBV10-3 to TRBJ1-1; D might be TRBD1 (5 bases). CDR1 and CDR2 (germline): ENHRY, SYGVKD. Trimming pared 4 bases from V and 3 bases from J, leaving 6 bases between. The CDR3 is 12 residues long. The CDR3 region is CAISAQDTEAFF. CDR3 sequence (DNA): TGTGCCATCAGTGCACAGGACACTGAAGCTTTCTTT.

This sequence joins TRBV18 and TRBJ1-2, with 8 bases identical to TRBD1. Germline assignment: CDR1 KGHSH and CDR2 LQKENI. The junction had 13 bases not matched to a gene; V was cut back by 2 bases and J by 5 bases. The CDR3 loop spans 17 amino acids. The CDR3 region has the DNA TGTGCCAGCTCACCAACACCCCCCGACACAGGGGGTTATGGCTACACCTTC. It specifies CASSPTPPDTGGYGYTF.

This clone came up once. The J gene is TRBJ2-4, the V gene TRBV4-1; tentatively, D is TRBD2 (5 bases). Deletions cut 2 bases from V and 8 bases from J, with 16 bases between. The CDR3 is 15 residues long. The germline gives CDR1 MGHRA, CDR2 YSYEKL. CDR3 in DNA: TGCGCCAGCAGCCAAATTCTCCAGTTCGGGGACATTCAGTACTTC. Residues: CASSQILQFGDIQYF.

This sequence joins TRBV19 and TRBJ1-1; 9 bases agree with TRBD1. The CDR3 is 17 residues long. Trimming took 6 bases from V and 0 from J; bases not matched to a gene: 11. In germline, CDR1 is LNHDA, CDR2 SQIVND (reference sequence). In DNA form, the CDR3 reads TGTGCCAGTAGACCTTTGGACAGGGGACGATTGAACACTGAAGCTTTCTTT. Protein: CASRPLDRGRLNTEAFF.

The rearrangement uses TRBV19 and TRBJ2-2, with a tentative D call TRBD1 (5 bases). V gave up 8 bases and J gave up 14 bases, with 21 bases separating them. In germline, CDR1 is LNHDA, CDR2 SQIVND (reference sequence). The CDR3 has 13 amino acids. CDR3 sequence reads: CASRGLGVQPLFF. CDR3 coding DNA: TGTGCCAGTCGAGGCTTAGGGGTACAGCCTCTGTTTTTT.

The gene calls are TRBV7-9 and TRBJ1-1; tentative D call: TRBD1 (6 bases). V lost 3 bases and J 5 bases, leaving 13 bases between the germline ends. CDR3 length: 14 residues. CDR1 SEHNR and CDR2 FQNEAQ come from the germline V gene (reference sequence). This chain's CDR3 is CASSFRGARTEAFF. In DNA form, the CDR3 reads TGTGCCAGCAGCTTTCGGGGGGCGCGTACTGAAGCTTTCTTT.

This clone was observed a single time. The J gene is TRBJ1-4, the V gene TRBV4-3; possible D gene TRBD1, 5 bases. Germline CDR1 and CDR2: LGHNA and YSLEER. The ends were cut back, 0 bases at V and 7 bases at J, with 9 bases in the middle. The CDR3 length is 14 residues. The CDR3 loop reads CASSQDRQLEKLFF. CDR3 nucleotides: TGCGCCAGCAGCCAAGATCGACAGCTTGAAAAACTGTTTTTT.

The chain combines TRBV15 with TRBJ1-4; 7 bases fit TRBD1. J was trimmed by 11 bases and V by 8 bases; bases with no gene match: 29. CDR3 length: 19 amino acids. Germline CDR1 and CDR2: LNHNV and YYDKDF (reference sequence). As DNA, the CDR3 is TGTGCCACCTCTTACTCGGAGATGACAGGGAGGTCCGAAGATATGAAACTGTTTTTT. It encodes CATSYSEMTGRSEDMKLFF.